These 25 T cell receptor beta chains were all obtained from the same sample, sequenced in a study of regulatory T cells in long-lasting Graves disease. Construction of the TCR beta libraries employed iRepertoire HTBI primers in conjunction with Arm-PCR of CDR3 regions. Each CDR3 protein gets one entry after TCRdb re-called the multiplex PCR reads with MiXCR. Among 650,000 to 850,000 distinct CDR3 sequences listed, around 30% were seen once. The time point denotes: persistent/refractory GD, antithyroid drugs over 5 years with positive TRAb. Scientists built the TCR library using RNA that was extracted from PBMCs. Sequencing was performed on peripheral blood mononuclear cells (PBMCs), taken when the disease was refractory, from a patient treated with antithyroid drugs. Every receptor here comes from a female donor with Graves disease.

The rearrangement links TRBV11-2 to TRBJ2-1, with a tentative D call TRBD2 (7 bases). The CDR3 consists of 17 residues. Germline CDR1 is SGHAT and CDR2 is FQNNGV. The germline V and J ends were trimmed by 4 bases and 8 bases, with 24 bases remaining between them. The CDR3 DNA reads TGTGCCAGCAGCTCCCGGGGAGGGCAGGGGATCGGAGATGAGCAGTTCTTC. Translation gives CASSSRGGQGIGDEQFF. The full variable domain, rest sourced from reference TRBV11-2 and TRBJ2-1, is EAGVAQSPRYKIIEKRQSVAFWCNPISGHATLYWYQQILGQGPKLLIQFQNNGVVDDSQLPKDRFSAERLKGVDSTLKIQPAKLEDSAVYLCASSSRGGQGIGDEQFFGPGTRLTVL.

A word on this clonotype: A much larger clone differs by one base, so this may be a read error. The gene calls are TRBV25-1 and TRBJ1-1; maybe TRBD1 (6 bases). The CDR3 extends over 15 amino acids. Deletions cut 5 bases from V and 3 bases from J, with 16 bases between. Per germline, CDR1 MGHDK and CDR2 SYGVNS. Here the CDR3 reads CASSRGRGEYTEAFF. In nucleotides, the CDR3 is TGTGCCAGCAGTCGAGGCAGGGGAGAGTACACTGAAGCTTTCTTT.

The chain carries TRBV20-1 and TRBJ2-5, with 12 bases matching TRBD2. Germline-derived CDR1 and CDR2 are DFQATT and SNEGSKA (reference sequence). CDR3 length equals 16 residues. V trimming: 5 bases; J trimming: 0 bases; junction bases outside the gene matches: 7. The CDR3 is CSAVVTSGGYQETQYF. Here the CDR3 DNA reads TGCAGTGCTGTAGTGACTAGCGGGGGCTACCAAGAGACCCAGTACTTC.

The rearrangement joins TRBV19 to TRBJ1-5; D gene ambiguous. The CDR3 totals 19 residues. Trimming took off 7 bases at V and 2 bases at J, with 27 bases between the two ends. Germline V gene data show CDR1 as LNHDA and CDR2 as SQIVND (reference sequence). CDR3 protein: CASTIPGRMGDGRNQPQHF. The CDR3 DNA follows: TGTGCCAGTACCATACCTGGCAGGATGGGCGACGGGCGCAATCAGCCCCAGCATTTT.

As to this clonotype: A much larger clone lies a single base off, so this may be a read error. The chain uses TRBV28 and TRBJ1-2; 8 nucleotides match TRBD1. This CDR3 contains 13 residues. Germline V gives CDR1 MDHEN, CDR2 SYDVKM. V shed 8 bases, J shed 7 bases, and the junction held 9 bases outside the gene matches. This chain's CDR3 is CASGPSGGVGYTF. The CDR3 bases are TGTGCCAGCGGTCCCTCAGGGGGCGTTGGCTACACCTTC.

This rearrangement joins TRBV2 to TRBJ2-1; a weak D match, TRBD1 (5 bases). Germline lookup yields CDR1 SNHLY and CDR2 FYNNEI. The CDR3 loop spans 15 amino acids. V lost 1 base, J lost 1 base, and 8 bases lay in between. CDR3 protein: CASSEEGISYNEQFF. DNA of the CDR3: TGTGCCAGCAGTGAAGAGGGGATTTCCTACAATGAGCAGTTCTTC.

The V call is TRBV20-1, the J call TRBJ2-3, with 9 bases that match TRBD2. CDR3 length: 14 amino acids. Losses at the gene ends were 5 bases for V and 8 bases for J; bases not matched to a gene: 11. The germline CDR1 and CDR2 sequences are DFQATT and SNEGSKA (reference sequence). CDR3 in amino acids: CSAGGLAGKGTQYF. DNA of the CDR3: TGCAGTGCTGGGGGGCTAGCGGGAAAAGGTACGCAGTATTTT.

This sequence joins TRBV7-3 and TRBJ2-2; 7 bases are a match to TRBD1. V shed 5 bases and J 7 bases; nucleotides not matched to a gene: 7. Germline CDR1 is SGHTA and CDR2 is FQGTGA. The CDR3 sequence is 14 residues long. CDR3 in amino acids: CASSPSRGNGELFF. CDR3 bases: TGTGCCAGCAGCCCCAGCAGGGGGAACGGGGAGCTGTTTTTT.

The chain has TRBV28 and TRBJ2-3; 11 bases agree with TRBD2. Germline CDR1 and CDR2: MDHEN and SYDVKM. CDR3 length equals 16 residues. The trim removed 1 base at V and 4 bases at J, leaving 4 bases unmatched. CDR3 nucleotide sequence: TGTGCCAGCAGTTTATCGGGACTAGCGGAGGCAGATACGCAGTATTTT. Translation gives CASSLSGLAEADTQYF.

The chain is built from TRBV3-1 and TRBJ1-3, with a weak D call TRBD1 (6 bases). Germline lookup yields CDR1 LGHDT and CDR2 YNNKEL (reference sequence). The CDR3 loop spans 15 amino acids. Between the trimmed V and J ends, which lost 3 bases and 4 bases, there was a span of 13 bases. This CDR3 reads CASSQTQGSGNTIYF. The CDR3 nucleotides read TGTGCCAGCAGCCAGACACAGGGTTCGGGAAACACCATATATTTT.

V usage is TRBV6-1 and J usage is TRBJ1-4; 7 bases match TRBD1. V shed 3 bases, J shed 8 bases, and the junction held 12 bases outside the gene matches. Germline lookup yields CDR1 MNHNS and CDR2 SASEGT. This CDR3 is 16 amino acids long. CDR3 DNA: TGTGCCAGCAGTGAGGGGACAGCCCCCTCTGGGGAAAAACTGTTTTTT. This encodes CASSEGTAPSGEKLFF.

J is TRBJ1-2 and V is TRBV7-9; 10 bases match TRBD1. The CDR3 covers 15 residues. The junction had 9 bases not matched to a gene; V was cut back by 7 bases and J by 4 bases. From germline, CDR1 is SEHNR and CDR2 FQNEAQ (reference sequence). The CDR3 region is CASILDRGPTYGYTF. The CDR3, as DNA: TGTGCCAGCATACTCGACAGGGGGCCCACCTATGGCTACACCTTC.

This clonotype was seen a single time. The chain has TRBV6-1 and TRBJ1-2; D not certain. The CDR3 is 13 residues long. V lost 6 bases and J lost 4, with 12 bases in between. Germline CDR1 reads MNHNS; CDR2 reads SASEGT. The CDR3 region is CASSPATLYGYTF. CDR3 in DNA: TGTGCCAGCAGCCCCGCGACCCTCTATGGCTACACCTTC.

This clonotype was found many times. The J gene is TRBJ1-3, the V gene TRBV28; the D is unclear. With 6 bases removed from V and 4 bases from J, the gap between germline ends came to 7 bases. Per germline, CDR1 MDHEN and CDR2 SYDVKM. The CDR3 consists of 12 residues. The CDR3 spells CASSTIGNTIYF. The CDR3 nucleotides read TGTGCCAGCAGCACCATAGGAAACACCATATATTTT.

Concerning this clonotype: With a much larger clone just one base away, this may be a read error. The CDR3 loop reads CASSSGRLAGVNGQYF. Written as DNA, the CDR3 is TGCGCCAGCTCCTCGGGCCGACTAGCGGGAGTTAATGGGCAGTACTTC. The V gene is TRBV5-1, the J gene TRBJ2-7, with 12 bases fitting TRBD2. Germline V lookup: CDR1 SGHRS, CDR2 YFSETQ. The junction had 17 bases not matched to a gene; V was cut back by 7 bases and J by 9 bases. This CDR3 contains 16 residues.

This chain joins TRBV28 and TRBJ1-1; possibly TRBD1 for D (6 bases). The CDR3 loop spans 16 amino acids. V was pared by 6 bases and J by 4 bases, with 21 bases between. The germline gives CDR1 MDHEN, CDR2 SYDVKM. CDR3 in amino acids: CASSLGAGGPFTEAFF. CDR3 in DNA: TGTGCCAGCAGCTTGGGGGCGGGGGGGCCCTTCACTGAAGCTTTCTTT.

The J gene is TRBJ2-7, the V gene TRBV28, with 13 nucleotides matching TRBD2. From germline, CDR1 is MDHEN and CDR2 SYDVKM. V dropped 5 bases and J dropped 2; count of bases not matched to a gene: 12. The CDR3 runs to 18 residues. The DNA of the CDR3 is TGTGCCAGCAGTCTGACCGGGACTAGCGGGGCCGAAGCCTACGAGCAGTACTTC. This gives the protein CASSLTGTSGAEAYEQYF.

This clonotype occurred many times. This chain uses TRBV11-2 with TRBJ2-5; the D is unclear. V shed 2 bases and J shed 0 bases, with 7 bases lying between them. The CDR3 is 14 residues long. Germline assignment: CDR1 SGHAT and CDR2 FQNNGV. The CDR3 reads CASSLRENQETQYF. The CDR3 nucleotides are TGTGCCAGCAGCTTAAGGGAAAACCAAGAGACCCAGTACTTC.

This clonotype occurred a few times. The chain links TRBV12-3 or TRBV12-4 to TRBJ2-2; a possible D gene is TRBD2 (6 bases). V was clipped by 3 bases and J by 4 bases, with 15 bases between them. The CDR3 has 16 residues. The CDR3 DNA is TGTGCCAGCAGTTTCTCTACCGGGAGTAGCACCGGGGAGCTGTTTTTT. Translation gives CASSFSTGSSTGELFF.

A word on this clonotype: This may come from a read error, since a much larger clone is one base off. The rearrangement joins TRBV11-2 to TRBJ2-7; no clear D gene. The CDR3 runs to 14 residues. Germline lookup yields CDR1 SGHAT and CDR2 FQNNGV. The CDR3 DNA reads TGTGCCAGCAGCGCCTTACTGGATTCCTACGAGCAGCACTTC. Protein: CASSALLDSYEQHF.

The chain joins TRBV30 to TRBJ1-6; D perhaps matches TRBD1 (6 bases). V gave up 8 bases and J gave up 7 bases, with 15 bases separating them. CDR3 length: 13 amino acids. Germline V gives CDR1 GTSNPN, CDR2 SVGIG (reference sequence). Here the CDR3 reads CASRDKGNSPLHF. In DNA form, the CDR3 reads TGTGCCAGCCGGGACAAGGGGAATTCACCCCTCCACTTT.

V and J are TRBV6-5 and TRBJ2-7, with TRBD2 identical over 8 bases. The germline gives CDR1 MNHEY, CDR2 SVGAGI. Trimming cost V 2 bases and J 4 bases; bases outside gene matches: 10. There are 16 residues in the CDR3. CDR3 residues: CASSYSPAGVLYEQYF. The CDR3 DNA reads as TGTGCCAGCAGTTACAGCCCAGCGGGAGTGTTATACGAGCAGTACTTC.

The sample holds a few counts of this clonotype. The J gene is TRBJ1-2, the V gene TRBV7-2; perhaps TRBD1 as D (6 bases). V was trimmed by 6 bases and J by 4 bases, leaving 12 bases between them. The CDR3 is made up of 13 amino acids. The V gene's germline CDR1 is SGHTA and CDR2 FQGNSA. Written as DNA, the CDR3 is TGTGCCAGCAGTCGACAGGCTCCCTATGGCTACACCTTC. This codes for CASSRQAPYGYTF.

The rearrangement links TRBV12-3 or TRBV12-4 to TRBJ1-2; D is perhaps TRBD1 (6 bases). The CDR3 runs to 16 residues. Deletions cut 6 bases from V and 5 bases from J, with 22 bases between. CDR3 region: CASRGVEDRHKYGYTF. CDR3 in DNA: TGTGCCAGCAGAGGAGTTGAAGACAGGCACAAGTATGGCTACACCTTC.

As concerns this clonotype: This may arise from a read error, as a much more abundant clone is one base away. The CDR3 ends on some other residue instead of the conserved phenylalanine or tryptophan, so this is likely a read error. The J gene is TRBJ1-2, the V gene TRBV28, with D possibly being TRBD1 (6 bases). This CDR3 is 13 amino acids long. The germline V gene encodes CDR1 MDHEN and CDR2 SYDVKM. Trimming removed 7 bases from V and 2 bases from J, with 11 bases in between. CDR3 loop: CASTAGGNYGYTS. The CDR3 DNA reads as TGTGCCAGCACCGCCGGGGGCAACTATGGCTACACCTCC.